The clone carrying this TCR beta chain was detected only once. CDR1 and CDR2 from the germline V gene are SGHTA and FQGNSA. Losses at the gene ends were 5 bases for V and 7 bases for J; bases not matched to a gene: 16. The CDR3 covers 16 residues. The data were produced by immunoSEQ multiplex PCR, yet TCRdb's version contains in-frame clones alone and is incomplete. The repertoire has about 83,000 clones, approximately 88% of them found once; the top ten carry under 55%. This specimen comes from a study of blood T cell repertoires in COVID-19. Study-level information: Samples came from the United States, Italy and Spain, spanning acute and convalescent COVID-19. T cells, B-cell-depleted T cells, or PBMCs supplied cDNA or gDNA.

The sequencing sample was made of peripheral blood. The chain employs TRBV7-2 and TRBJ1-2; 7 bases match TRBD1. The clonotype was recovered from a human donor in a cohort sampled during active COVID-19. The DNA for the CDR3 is TGTGCCAGCAGCCCAAGGGGGTCGGGACAGTCGGTTGGCTACACCTTC. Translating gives CASSPRGSGQSVGYTF.